These T cell receptor beta chains were read from a single sample in a study of cytomegalovirus exposure and HLA in healthy donors. Measured with immunoSEQ multiplex PCR; TCRdb has only the in-frame clones, and not every one. Its clone listing holds 150,000 or so clones. The source material was PBMCs. The receptors stem from a woman in her forties or fifties in good health and CMV-seronegative. The CDR3 runs from the conserved cysteine through the conserved F or W. The D gene is left open where the match is weak.

D gene | J gene | V gene | CDR3 DNA | CDR3 protein
- | TRBJ1-2 | TRBV30 | TGTGCCTGGAGTCCAGGCGGGAACTATGGCTACACCTTC | CAWSPGGNYGYTF
- | TRBJ1-2 | TRBV7-9 | TGTGCCAGCAGCTCCGCGGGAAGGAACGGTGTCTACTATGGCTACACCTTC | CASSSAGRNGVYYGYTF
- | TRBJ2-1 | TRBV13 | TGTGCCAGCAGCTTATCCCCACCCGGGGAAGGTAATGAGCAGTTCTTC | CASSLSPPGEGNEQFF
- | TRBJ2-6 | TRBV2 | TGTGCCAGCAGTGAAGGCTTCCGGGGAGGTGGGGCCAACGTCCTGACTTTC | CASSEGFRGGGANVLTF
- | TRBJ2-1 | TRBV18 | TGTGCCAGCTCACCGTCAGGGGACAATGAGCAGTTCTTC | CASSPSGDNEQFF
- | TRBJ1-1 | TRBV11-2 | TGTGCCAGCAGCTCCGAGGGGGGGTGGACTGAAGCTTTCTTT | CASSSEGGWTEAFF
- | TRBJ1-1 | TRBV28 | TGTGCCAGCAGTTTAGGAGAAAACACTGAAGCTTTCTTT | CASSLGENTEAFF
- | TRBJ1-2 | TRBV5-1 | TGCGCCAGCAGCTTCGCGGGAGACTATGGCTACACCTTC | CASSFAGDYGYTF
TRBD2 | TRBJ2-5 | TRBV30 | TGTGCCTGGGGGACTAGCGGACGATCGGGGACCCAGTACTTC | CAWGTSGRSGTQYF
TRBD2 | TRBJ2-2 | TRBV13 | TGTGCCAGCAGCTTCGGACGGGGGGGCGGCACCGGGGAGCTGTTTTTT | CASSFGRGGGTGELFF
TRBD1 | TRBJ2-7 | TRBV19 | TGTGCCAGTAGTAGGGGACAGGGAAGGGCCTACGAGCAGTACTTC | CASSRGQGRAYEQYF
- | TRBJ1-6 | TRBV27 | TGTGCCAGCAGTTTATTACAGCTCAATTCACCCCTCCACTTT | CASSLLQLNSPLHF
TRBD1 | TRBJ2-7 | TRBV9 | TGTGCCAGCAGCGTGAGACAGGGGGGCGAGCAGTACTTC | CASSVRQGGEQYF
TRBD2 | TRBJ2-7 | TRBV5-1 | TGCGCCAGCAGCTTGGATAGCGGGGGGCCCATACACTTC | CASSLDSGGPIHF
TRBD1 | TRBJ2-3 | TRBV7-3 | TGTGCCAGCAGCCAGGACAGGGGGCCCCCAGATACGCAGTATTTT | CASSQDRGPPDTQYF
TRBD1 | TRBJ2-1 | TRBV9 | TGTGCCAGCAGCGTAGGTAGGGGGACAGGGCCCGACAATGAGCAGTTCTTC | CASSVGRGTGPDNEQFF
TRBD1 | TRBJ2-7 | TRBV7-2 | TGTGCCAGCAGCTTGCGGACAGGTGACTACGAGCAGTACTTC | CASSLRTGDYEQYF
- | TRBJ2-4 | TRBV14 | TGTGCCAGCAGCCCGAGGCAGGGCTTCATTCAGTACTTC | CASSPRQGFIQYF
TRBD1 | TRBJ2-7 | TRBV5-1 | TGCGCCAGCAGCTTAGGACAGGGTGGCGAGCAGTACTTC | CASSLGQGGEQYF